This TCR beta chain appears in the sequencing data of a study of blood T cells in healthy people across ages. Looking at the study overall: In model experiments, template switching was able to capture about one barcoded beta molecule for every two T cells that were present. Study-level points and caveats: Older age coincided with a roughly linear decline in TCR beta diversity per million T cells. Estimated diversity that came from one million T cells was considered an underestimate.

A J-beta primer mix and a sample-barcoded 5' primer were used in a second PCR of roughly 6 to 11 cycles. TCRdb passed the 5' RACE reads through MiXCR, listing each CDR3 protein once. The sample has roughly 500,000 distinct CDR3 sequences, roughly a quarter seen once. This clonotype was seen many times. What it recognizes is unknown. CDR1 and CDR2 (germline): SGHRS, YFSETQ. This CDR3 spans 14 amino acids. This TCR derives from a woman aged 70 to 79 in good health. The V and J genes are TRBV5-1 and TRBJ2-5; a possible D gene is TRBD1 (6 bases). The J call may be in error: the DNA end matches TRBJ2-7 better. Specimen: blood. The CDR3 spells CASSLGGQINEQYF. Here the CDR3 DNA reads TGCGCCAGCAGCTTGGGAGGACAGATCAACGAGCAGTACTTC.